The text below deals with one TCR beta chain. Its antigen is unknown. The TCR beta cDNA libraries contained unique molecular identifiers. The T cell input of about 0.95 to 11 million gave about half a million cDNA molecules. TCRdb redid the calling of the PCR reads with MiXCR, one entry per CDR3 protein. The data contain under 650,000 distinct CDR3 sequences, around 40% of them singletons. These data are taken from a study of post-analysis software for immune sequencing data. The overall study: Relapsing-remitting, secondary progressive and progressive-relapsing multiple sclerosis were all included among the disease courses. Overall study results and limits: Versus controls, multiple sclerosis patients showed significantly lower diversity (normalized Chao1). Co-batched samples clustered tightly together by F measure.

This sequence was found in a girl aged 10-17 years with multiple sclerosis. Sequenced sample: blood.

CDR3 nucleotide sequence: TGTGCCAGCAGCCTCTCAGGGGTTCGGTCACCCCTCCACTTT. Its translation is CASSLSGVRSPLHF. V is TRBV12-3 or TRBV12-4 and J is TRBJ1-6; D perhaps matches TRBD1 (6 bases). CDR3 size: 14 residues. Deletions cut 6 bases from V and 10 bases from J, with 16 bases between.